The next 6 T cell receptor beta chains were all read from a single sample in a study of T cells in Graves' hyperthyroidism and ophthalmopathy. The TCR beta CDR3 regions underwent amplification using RNA transcripts as the source. Initially, a first-round RT-PCR of the TCR CDR3 employed the HTBI primer set. TCRdb re-called the multiplex PCR reads with MiXCR, one entry per CDR3 protein. Seen here are under 800,000 distinct CDR3 sequences, 14% observed once, and the top ten hold roughly 10%. The material sequenced was blood. These TCRs come from a woman aged 18-29 years with Graves' hyperthyroidism.

This clonotype appeared many times. CDR3 nucleotide sequence: TGTGCCAGCAGTTTCCAGCGGGGAGCCAAAAACATTCAGTACTTC. Translation: CASSFQRGAKNIQYF. The chain has TRBV12-3 or TRBV12-4 and TRBJ2-4; 7 bases line up with TRBD2. This CDR3 spans 15 amino acids. V lost 3 bases to trimming and J lost 0 bases; unmatched junction nucleotides: 2.

This clonotype was seen a handful of times. This rearrangement joins TRBV5-5 to TRBJ2-7, with D uncertain. The V gene's germline CDR1 is SGHKS and CDR2 YYEKEE (reference sequence). Trimming pared 0 bases from V and 2 bases from J, leaving 12 bases between. The length of the CDR3 is 15 residues. As DNA, the CDR3 is TGTGCCAGCAGCTTGGCACCGAGTCAACCCTACGAGCAGTACTTC. Residues: CASSLAPSQPYEQYF.

This clonotype was counted many times. The genes are TRBV24-1 and TRBJ2-3, with 12 nucleotides matching TRBD2. This CDR3 is 20 amino acids long. V gave up 0 bases and J gave up 3 bases; unmatched junction bases: 12. The germline V gene has CDR1 KGHDR and CDR2 SFDVKD. CDR3 in DNA: TGTGCCACCAGTGATTTGCCCGGAGGGACTAGCGGGCAAGGGACAGATACGCAGTATTTT. This sequence encodes CATSDLPGGTSGQGTDTQYF.

The V gene is TRBV12-3 or TRBV12-4, the J gene TRBJ2-7; 9 bases line up with TRBD2. The length of the CDR3 is 15 residues. The junction had 10 bases not matched to a gene; V was cut back by 6 bases and J by 4 bases. CDR3 DNA sequence: TGTGCCAGCAGGGCTTCGGGGGCGGGGGGGTACGAGCAGTACTTC. Its translation is CASRASGAGGYEQYF.

The table lists this clonotype with many counts. V and J are TRBV2 and TRBJ1-2; 11 bases are a match to TRBD1. The junction had 3 bases not matched to a gene; V was cut back by 6 bases and J by 0 bases. CDR3 length equals 15 residues. Per germline, CDR1 SNHLY and CDR2 FYNNEI. The CDR3: CASRWGQGANYGYTF. In nucleotides, the CDR3 is TGTGCCAGCAGATGGGGACAGGGGGCTAACTATGGCTACACCTTC.

Only a few counts were recorded for this clonotype. The genes are TRBV28 and TRBJ2-5, with a tentative D call TRBD1 (5 bases). V lost 6 bases and J lost 5, with 13 bases in between. CDR3 length: 13 residues. The germline V gene encodes CDR1 MDHEN and CDR2 SYDVKM. CDR3 sequence: CASRVGVMETQYF. The CDR3 nucleotides read TGTGCCAGCAGGGTAGGGGTCATGGAGACCCAGTACTTC. Full variable domain (outside the CDR3, taken from reference TRBV28 and TRBJ2-5): DVKVTQSSRYLVKRTGEKVFLECVQDMDHENMFWYRQDPGLGLRLIYFSYDVKMKEKGDIPEGYSVSREKKERFSLILESASTNQTSMYLCASRVGVMETQYFGPGTRLLVL.